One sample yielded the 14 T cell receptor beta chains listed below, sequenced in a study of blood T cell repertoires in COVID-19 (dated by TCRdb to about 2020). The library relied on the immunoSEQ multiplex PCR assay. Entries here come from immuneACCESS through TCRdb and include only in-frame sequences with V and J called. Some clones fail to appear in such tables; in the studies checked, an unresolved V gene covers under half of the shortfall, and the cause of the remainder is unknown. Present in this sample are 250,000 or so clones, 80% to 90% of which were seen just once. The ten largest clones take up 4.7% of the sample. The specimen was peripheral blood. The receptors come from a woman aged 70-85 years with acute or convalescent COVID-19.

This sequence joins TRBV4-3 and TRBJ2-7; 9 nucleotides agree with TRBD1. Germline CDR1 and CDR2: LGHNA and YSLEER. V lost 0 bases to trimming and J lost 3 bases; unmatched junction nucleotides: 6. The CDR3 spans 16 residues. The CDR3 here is CASSQEGGTGFYEQYF. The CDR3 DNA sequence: TGCGCCAGCAGCCAAGAGGGTGGGACAGGGTTCTACGAGCAGTACTTC.

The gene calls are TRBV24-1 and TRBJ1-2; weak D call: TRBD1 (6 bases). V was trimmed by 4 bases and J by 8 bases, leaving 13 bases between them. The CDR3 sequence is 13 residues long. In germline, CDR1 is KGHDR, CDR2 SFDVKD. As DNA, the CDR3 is TGTGCCACCAGTGAATTCAGGGGTGGCGGCTACACCTTC. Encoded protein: CATSEFRGGGYTF.

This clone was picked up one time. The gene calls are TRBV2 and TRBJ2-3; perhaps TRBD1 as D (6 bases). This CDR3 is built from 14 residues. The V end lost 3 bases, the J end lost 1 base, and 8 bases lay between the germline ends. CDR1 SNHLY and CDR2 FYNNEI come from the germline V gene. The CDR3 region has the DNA TGTGCCAGCAGTGAGGGGGCGGGCACAGATACGCAGTATTTT. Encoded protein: CASSEGAGTDTQYF.

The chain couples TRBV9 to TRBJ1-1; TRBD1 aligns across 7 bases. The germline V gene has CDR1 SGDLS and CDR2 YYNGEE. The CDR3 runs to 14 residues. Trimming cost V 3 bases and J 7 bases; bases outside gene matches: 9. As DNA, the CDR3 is TGTGCCAGCAGCGCACAGGGGCAACAAGGTGAAGCTTTCTTT. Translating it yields CASSAQGQQGEAFF. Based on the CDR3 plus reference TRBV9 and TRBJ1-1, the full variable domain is DSGVTQTPKHLITATGQRVTLRCSPRSGDLSVYWYQQSLDQGLQFLIQYYNGEERAKGNILERFSAQQFPDLHSELNLSSLELGDSALYFCASSAQGQQGEAFFGQGTRLTVV.

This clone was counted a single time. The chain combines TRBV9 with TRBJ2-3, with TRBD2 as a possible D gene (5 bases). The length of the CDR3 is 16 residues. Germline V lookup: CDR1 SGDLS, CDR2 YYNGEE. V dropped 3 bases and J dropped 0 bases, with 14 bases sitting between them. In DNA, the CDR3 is TGTGCCAGCAGCGCCTTACTGACGGGGAGCACAGATACGCAGTATTTT. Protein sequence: CASSALLTGSTDTQYF.

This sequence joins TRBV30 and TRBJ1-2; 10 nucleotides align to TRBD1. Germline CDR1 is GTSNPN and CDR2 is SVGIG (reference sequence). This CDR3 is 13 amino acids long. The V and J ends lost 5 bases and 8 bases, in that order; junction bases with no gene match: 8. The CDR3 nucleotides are TGTGCCTGGGGGGCCGGGACAGGGGTAGGCTACACCTTC. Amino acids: CAWGAGTGVGYTF.

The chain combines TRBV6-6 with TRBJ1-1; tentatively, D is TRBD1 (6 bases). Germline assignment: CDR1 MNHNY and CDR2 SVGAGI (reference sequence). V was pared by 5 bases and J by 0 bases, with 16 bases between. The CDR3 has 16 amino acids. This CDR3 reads CASSNPRTEMNTEAFF. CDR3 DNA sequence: TGTGCCAGCAGTAACCCCCGGACAGAAATGAACACTGAAGCTTTCTTT.

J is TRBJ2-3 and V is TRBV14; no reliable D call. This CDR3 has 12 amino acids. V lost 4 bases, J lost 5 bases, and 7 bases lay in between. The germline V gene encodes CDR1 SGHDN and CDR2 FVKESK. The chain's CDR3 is CASSPQKDTQYF. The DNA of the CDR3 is TGTGCCAGCAGCCCTCAGAAAGATACGCAGTATTTT.

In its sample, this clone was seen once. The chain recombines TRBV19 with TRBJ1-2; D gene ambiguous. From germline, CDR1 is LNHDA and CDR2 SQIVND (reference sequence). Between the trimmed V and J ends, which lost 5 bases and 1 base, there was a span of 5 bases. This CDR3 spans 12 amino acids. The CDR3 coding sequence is TGTGCCAGTAGTGCTAATAACTATGGCTACACCTTC. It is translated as CASSANNYGYTF.

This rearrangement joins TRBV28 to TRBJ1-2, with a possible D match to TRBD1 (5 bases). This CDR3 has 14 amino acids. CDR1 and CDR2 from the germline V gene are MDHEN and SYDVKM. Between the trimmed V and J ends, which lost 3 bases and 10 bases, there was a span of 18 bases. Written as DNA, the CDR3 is TGTGCCAGCAGTTTTCCCCTGGGGCAAGGTTACTACACCTTC. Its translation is CASSFPLGQGYYTF.

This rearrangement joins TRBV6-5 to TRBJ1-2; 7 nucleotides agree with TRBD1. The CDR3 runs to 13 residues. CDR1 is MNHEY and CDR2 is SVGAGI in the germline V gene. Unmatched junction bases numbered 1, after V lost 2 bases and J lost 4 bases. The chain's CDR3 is CASSYEGAYGYTF. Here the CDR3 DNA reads TGTGCCAGCAGTTACGAGGGGGCCTATGGCTACACCTTC.

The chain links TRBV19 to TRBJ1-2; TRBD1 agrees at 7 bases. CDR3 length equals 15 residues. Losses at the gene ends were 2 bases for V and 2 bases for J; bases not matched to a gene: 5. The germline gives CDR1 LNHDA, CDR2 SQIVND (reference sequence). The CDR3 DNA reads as TGTGCCAGTAGTATACTATTGACAGGGAACTATGGCTACACCTTC. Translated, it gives CASSILLTGNYGYTF.

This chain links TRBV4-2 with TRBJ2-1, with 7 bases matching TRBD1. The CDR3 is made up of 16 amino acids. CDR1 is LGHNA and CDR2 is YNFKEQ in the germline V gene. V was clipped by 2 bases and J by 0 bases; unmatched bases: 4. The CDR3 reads CASSQPGQSSYNEQFF. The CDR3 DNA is TGTGCCAGCAGCCAACCGGGACAGAGCTCCTACAATGAGCAGTTCTTC.

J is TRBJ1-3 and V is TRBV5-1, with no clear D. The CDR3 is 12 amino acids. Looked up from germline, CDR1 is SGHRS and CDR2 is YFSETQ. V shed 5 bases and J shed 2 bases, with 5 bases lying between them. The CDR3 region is CASSTAGNTIYF. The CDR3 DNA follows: TGCGCCAGCAGTACAGCTGGAAACACCATATATTTT.